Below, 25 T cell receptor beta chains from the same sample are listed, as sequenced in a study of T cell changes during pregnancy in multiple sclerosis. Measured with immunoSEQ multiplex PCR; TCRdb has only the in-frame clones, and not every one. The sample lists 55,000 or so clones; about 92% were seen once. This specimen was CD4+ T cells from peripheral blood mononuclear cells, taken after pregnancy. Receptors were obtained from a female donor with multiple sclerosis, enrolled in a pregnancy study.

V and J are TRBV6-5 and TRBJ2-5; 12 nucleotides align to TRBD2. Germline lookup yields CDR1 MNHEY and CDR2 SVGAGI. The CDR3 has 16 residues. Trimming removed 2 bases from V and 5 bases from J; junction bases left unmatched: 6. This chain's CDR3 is CASSYLAGGAGETQYF. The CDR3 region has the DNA TGTGCCAGCAGTTACCTAGCGGGGGGGGCCGGGGAGACCCAGTACTTC.

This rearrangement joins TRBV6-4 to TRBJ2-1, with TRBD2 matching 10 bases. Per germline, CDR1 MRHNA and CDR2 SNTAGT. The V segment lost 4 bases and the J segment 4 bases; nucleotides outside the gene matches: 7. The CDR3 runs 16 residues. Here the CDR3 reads CASSVEVAGGYNEQFF. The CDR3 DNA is TGTGCCAGCAGTGTGGAGGTAGCGGGGGGTTACAATGAGCAGTTCTTC.

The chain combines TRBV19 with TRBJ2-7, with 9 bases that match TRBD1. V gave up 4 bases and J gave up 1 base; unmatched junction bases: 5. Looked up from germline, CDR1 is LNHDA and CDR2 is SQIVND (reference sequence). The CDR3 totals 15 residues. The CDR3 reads CASSTGGTGSYEQYF. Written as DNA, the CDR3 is TGTGCCAGTAGTACTGGAGGGACAGGGTCCTACGAGCAGTACTTC.

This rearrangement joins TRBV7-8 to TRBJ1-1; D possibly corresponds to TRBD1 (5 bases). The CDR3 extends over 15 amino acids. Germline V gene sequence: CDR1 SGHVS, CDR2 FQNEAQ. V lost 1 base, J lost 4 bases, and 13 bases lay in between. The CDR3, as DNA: TGTGCCAGCAGCTTAGGGGGCAGGGCTGGCACTGAAGCTTTCTTT. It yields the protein CASSLGGRAGTEAFF.

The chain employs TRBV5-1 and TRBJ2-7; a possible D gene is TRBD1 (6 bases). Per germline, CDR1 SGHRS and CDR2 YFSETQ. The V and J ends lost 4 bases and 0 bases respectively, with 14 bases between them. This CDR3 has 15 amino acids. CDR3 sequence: CASSTRQVLSYEQYF. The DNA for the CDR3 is TGCGCCAGCAGCACCCGACAGGTCCTCTCCTACGAGCAGTACTTC. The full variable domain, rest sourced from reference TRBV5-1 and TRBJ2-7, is KAGVTQTPRYLIKTRGQQVTLSCSPISGHRSVSWYQQTPGQGLQFLFEYFSETQRNKGNFPGRFSGRQFSNSRSEMNVSTLELGDSALYLCASSTRQVLSYEQYFGPGTRLTVT.

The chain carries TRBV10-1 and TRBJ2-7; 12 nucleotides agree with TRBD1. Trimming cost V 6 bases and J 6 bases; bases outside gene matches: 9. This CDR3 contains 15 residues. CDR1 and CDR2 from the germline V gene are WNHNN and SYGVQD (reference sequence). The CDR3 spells CASRDPGTGGGEQYF. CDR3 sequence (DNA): TGCGCCAGCAGAGATCCCGGGACAGGGGGCGGCGAGCAGTACTTC.

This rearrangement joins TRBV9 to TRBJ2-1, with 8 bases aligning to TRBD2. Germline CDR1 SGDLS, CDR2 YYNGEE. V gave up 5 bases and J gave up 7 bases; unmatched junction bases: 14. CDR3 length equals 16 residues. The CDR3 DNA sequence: TGTGCCAGCAGTCCATACGGGGGGGGCATGTGGAATGAGCAGTTCTTC. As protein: CASSPYGGGMWNEQFF.

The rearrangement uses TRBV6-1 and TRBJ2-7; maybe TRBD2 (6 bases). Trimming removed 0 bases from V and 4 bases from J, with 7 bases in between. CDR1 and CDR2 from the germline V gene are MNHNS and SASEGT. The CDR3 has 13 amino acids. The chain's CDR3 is CASSEARGYEQYF. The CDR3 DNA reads TGTGCCAGCAGTGAAGCGCGGGGTTACGAGCAGTACTTC.

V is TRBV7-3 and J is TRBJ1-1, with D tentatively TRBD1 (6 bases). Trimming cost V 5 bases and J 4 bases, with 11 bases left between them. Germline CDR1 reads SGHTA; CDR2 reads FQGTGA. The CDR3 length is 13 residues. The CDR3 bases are TGTGCCAGCAGCAGGGGGATCGGCACTGAAGCTTTCTTT. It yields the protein CASSRGIGTEAFF. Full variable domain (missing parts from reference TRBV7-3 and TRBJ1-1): GAGVSQTPSNKVTEKGKYVELRCDPISGHTALYWYRQSLGQGPEFLIYFQGTGAADDSGLPNDRFFAVRPEGSVSTLKIQRTERGDSAVYLCASSRGIGTEAFFGQGTRLTVV.

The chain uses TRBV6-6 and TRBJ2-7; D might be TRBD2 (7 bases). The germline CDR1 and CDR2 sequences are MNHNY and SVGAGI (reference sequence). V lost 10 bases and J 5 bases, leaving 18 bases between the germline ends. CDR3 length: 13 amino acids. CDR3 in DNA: TGTGCCACAGGGGACTATCAGGGCGACGAGCAGTACTTC. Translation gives CATGDYQGDEQYF.

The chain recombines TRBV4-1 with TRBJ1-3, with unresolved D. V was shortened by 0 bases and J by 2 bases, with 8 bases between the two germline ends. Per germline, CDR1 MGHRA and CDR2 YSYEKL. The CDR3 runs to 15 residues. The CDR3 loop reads CASSQEGAPGNTIYF. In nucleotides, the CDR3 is TGCGCCAGCAGCCAAGAGGGCGCCCCTGGAAACACCATATATTTT.

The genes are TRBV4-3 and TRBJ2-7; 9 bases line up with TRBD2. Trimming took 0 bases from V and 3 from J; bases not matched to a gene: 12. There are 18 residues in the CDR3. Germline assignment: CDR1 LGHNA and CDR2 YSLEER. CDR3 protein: CASSQESLSLAGVYEQYF. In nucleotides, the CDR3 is TGCGCCAGCAGCCAAGAAAGCCTCTCCTTAGCGGGGGTCTACGAGCAGTACTTC.

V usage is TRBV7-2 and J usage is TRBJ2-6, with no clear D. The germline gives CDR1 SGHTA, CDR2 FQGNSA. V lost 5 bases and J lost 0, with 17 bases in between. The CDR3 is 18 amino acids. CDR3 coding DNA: TGTGCCAGCAGCGTTCGGTCAATACCCCTCTCTGGGGCCAACGTCCTGACTTTC. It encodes CASSVRSIPLSGANVLTF.

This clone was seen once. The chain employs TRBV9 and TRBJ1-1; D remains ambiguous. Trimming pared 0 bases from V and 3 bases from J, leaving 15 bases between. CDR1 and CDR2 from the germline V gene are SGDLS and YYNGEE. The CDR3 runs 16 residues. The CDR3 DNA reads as TGTGCCAGCAGCGTAGGTGGCCAGGTGGGTGACACTGAAGCTTTCTTT. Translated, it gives CASSVGGQVGDTEAFF.

The CDR3 loop is CASSLGRISTDTQYF. The DNA for the CDR3 is TGTGCCAGCAGTTTAGGTAGAATCAGCACAGATACGCAGTATTTT. The rearrangement uses TRBV27 and TRBJ2-3; D is uncertain. V was pared by 2 bases and J by 0 bases, with 9 bases between. The germline gives CDR1 MNHEY, CDR2 SMNVEV (reference sequence). This CDR3 has 15 residues.

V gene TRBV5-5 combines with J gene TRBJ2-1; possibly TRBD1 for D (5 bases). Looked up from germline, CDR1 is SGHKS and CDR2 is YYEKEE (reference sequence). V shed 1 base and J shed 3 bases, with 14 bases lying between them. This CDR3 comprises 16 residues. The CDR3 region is CASSLPRVEFYNEQFF. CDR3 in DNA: TGTGCCAGCAGCTTGCCCAGGGTGGAGTTCTACAATGAGCAGTTCTTC.

The DNA of the CDR3 is TGTGCCAGCAGCCGACGGACAGGGGTCATAAAATTTCCCCATGGCTACACCTTC. Protein product: CASSRRTGVIKFPHGYTF. The rearrangement links TRBV6-7 to TRBJ1-2; 9 nucleotides line up with TRBD1. TRBV6-7 is filed as an ORF, its function uncertain. This CDR3 contains 18 residues. V shed 6 bases and J 6 bases; nucleotides not matched to a gene: 20.

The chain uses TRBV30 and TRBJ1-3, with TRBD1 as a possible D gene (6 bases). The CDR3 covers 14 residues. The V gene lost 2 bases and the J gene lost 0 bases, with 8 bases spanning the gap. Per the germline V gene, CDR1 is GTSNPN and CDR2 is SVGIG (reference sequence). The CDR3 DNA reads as TGTGCCTGGAGTTCGACAGGCTCTGGAAACACCATATATTTT. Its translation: CAWSSTGSGNTIYF.

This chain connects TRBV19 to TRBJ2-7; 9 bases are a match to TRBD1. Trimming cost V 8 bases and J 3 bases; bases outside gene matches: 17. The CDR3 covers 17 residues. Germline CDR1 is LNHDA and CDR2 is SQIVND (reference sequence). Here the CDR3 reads CASRPGQGFRFSYEQYF. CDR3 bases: TGTGCCAGTCGACCGGGACAGGGTTTTCGGTTTAGCTACGAGCAGTACTTC.

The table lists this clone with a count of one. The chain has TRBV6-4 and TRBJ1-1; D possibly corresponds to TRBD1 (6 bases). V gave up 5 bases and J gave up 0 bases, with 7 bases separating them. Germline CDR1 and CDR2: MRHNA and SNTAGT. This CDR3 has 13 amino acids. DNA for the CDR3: TGTGCCAGCAGTAACAGGGTGAACACTGAAGCTTTCTTT. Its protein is CASSNRVNTEAFF.

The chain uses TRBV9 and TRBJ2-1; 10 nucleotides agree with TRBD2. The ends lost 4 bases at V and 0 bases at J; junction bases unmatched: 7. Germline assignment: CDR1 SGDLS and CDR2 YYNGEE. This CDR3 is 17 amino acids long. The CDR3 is CASSPFSGGSSYNEQFF. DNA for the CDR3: TGTGCCAGCAGCCCGTTTAGCGGGGGGAGCTCCTACAATGAGCAGTTCTTC.

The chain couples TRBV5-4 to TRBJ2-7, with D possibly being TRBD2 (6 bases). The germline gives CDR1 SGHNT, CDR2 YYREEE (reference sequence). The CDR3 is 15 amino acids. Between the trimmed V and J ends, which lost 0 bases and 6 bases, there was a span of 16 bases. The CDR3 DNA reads TGTGCCAGCAGCTTGGCTTCAGGCGGGATAGGCGAGCAGTACTTC. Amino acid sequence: CASSLASGGIGEQYF.

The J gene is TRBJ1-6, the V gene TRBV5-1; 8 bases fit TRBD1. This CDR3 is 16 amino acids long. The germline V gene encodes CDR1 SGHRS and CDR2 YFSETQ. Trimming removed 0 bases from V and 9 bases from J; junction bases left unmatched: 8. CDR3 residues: CASSLGTTGTGSPLHF. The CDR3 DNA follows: TGCGCCAGCAGCTTGGGGACAACAGGGACAGGTTCACCCCTCCACTTT.

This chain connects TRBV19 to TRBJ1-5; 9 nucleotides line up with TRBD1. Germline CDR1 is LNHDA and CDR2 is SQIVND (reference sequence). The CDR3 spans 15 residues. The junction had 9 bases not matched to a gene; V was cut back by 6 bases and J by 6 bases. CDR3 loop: CASRRTGGGVQPQHF. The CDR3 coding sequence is TGTGCCAGTAGGAGAACAGGGGGCGGGGTTCAGCCCCAGCATTTT.

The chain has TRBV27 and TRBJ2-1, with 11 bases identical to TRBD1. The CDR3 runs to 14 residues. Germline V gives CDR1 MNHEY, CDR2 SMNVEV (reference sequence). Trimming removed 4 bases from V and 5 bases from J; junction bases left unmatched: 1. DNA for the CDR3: TGTGCCAGCAGTTGGGACAGGGGGAACAATGAGCAGTTCTTC. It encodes CASSWDRGNNEQFF.